This TCR beta chain was documented in a study of blood T cell repertoires in COVID-19. Between the trimmed V and J ends, which lost 3 bases and 5 bases, there was a span of 12 bases. The germline gives CDR1 KGHDR, CDR2 SFDVKD. The CDR3 has 15 amino acids. Here immunoSEQ multiplex PCR was the method, and the copy in TCRdb shows in-frame clones only, minus some. The sample records 97,000 or so clones, 75% to 90% being singletons. The receptor was isolated from a human donor in a cohort sampled during active COVID-19. V usage is TRBV24-1 and J usage is TRBJ2-2, with a possible D match to TRBD1 (6 bases). The sample taken for sequencing was peripheral blood. CDR3 loop: CATSDGQSGTGELFF. The DNA of the CDR3 is TGTGCCACCAGTGATGGACAGTCCGGGACCGGGGAGCTGTTTTTT.